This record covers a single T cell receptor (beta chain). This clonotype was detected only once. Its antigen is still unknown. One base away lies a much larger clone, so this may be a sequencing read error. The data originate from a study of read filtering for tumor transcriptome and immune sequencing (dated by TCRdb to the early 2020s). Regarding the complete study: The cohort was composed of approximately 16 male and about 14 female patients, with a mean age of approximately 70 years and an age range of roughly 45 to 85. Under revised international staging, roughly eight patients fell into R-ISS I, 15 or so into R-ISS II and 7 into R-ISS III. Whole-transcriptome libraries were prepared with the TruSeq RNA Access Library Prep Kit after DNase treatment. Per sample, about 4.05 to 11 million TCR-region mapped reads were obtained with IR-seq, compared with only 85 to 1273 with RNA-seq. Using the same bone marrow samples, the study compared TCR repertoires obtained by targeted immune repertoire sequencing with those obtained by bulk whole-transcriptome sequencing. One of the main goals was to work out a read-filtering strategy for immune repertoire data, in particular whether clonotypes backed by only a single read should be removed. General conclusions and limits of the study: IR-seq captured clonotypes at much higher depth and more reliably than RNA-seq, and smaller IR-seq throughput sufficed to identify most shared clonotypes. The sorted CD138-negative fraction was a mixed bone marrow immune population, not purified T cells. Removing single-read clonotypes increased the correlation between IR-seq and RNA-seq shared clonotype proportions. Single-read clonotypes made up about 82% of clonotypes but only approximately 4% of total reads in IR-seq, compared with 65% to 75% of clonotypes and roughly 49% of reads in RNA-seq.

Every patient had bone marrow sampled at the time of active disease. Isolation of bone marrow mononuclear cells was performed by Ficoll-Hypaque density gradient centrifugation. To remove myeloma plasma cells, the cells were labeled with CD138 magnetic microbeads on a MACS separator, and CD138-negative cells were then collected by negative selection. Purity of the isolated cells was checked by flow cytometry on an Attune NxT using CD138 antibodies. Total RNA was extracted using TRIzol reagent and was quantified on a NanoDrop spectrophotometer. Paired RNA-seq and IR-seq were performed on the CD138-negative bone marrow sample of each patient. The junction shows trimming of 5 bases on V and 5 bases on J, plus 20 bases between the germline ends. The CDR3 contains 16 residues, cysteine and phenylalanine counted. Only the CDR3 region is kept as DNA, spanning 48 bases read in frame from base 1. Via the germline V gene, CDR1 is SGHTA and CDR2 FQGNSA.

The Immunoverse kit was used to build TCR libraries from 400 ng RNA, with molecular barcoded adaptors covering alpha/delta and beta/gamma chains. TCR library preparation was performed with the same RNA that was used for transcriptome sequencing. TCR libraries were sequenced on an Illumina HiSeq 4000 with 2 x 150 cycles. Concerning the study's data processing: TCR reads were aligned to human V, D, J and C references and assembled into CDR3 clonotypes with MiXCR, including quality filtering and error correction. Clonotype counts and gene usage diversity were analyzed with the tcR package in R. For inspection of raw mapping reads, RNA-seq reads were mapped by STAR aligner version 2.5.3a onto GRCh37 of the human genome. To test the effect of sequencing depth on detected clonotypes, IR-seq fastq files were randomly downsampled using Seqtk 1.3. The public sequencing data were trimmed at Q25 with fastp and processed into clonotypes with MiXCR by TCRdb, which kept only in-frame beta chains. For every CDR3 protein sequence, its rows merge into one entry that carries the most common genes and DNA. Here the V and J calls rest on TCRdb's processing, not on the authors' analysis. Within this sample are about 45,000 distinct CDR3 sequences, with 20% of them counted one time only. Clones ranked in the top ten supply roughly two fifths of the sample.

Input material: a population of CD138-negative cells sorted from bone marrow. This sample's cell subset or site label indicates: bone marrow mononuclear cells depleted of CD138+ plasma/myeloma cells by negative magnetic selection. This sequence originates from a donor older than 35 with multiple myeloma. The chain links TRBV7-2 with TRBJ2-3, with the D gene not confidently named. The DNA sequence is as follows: TGTGCCAGCAGCCCCATGGGTTCCGGGTCCAAAGATACGCAGTATTTT. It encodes CASSPMGSGSKDTQYF.